Listed below are T cell receptor beta chains from one sample, sequenced in a study of radiation and T cells in renal cell carcinoma. Profiled with immunoSEQ multiplex PCR; TCRdb holds only in-frame clones, not every one. In the table there are around 75,000 clones, roughly 87% of which are singletons. The starting material was blood, obtained from a patient whose treatment included radiotherapy and nephrectomy. The receptors shown here come from a man in his 60s with renal cell carcinoma. Both conserved end residues are part of each CDR3. A D gene is named only where the DNA matches it firmly. Clone size is not always given. Where it is, it says once, few, many or a class for expanded clones.

clone size,D gene,V gene,J gene,CDR3 length,CDR3 DNA,CDR3 protein
NA,NA,TRBV4-3,TRBJ1-1,15,TGCGCCAGCAGCCAAGTAATGTGGGGGAACACTGAAGCTTTCTTT,CASSQVMWGNTEAFF
once,TRBD1,TRBV2,TRBJ1-1,14,TGTGCCAGCAGTGATATGACAGGGTACACTGAAGCTTTCTTT,CASSDMTGYTEAFF
NA,TRBD2,TRBV6-5,TRBJ2-5,14,TGTGCCAGCAAAGCGGGACGTGAGTGGGAGACCCAGTACTTC,CASKAGREWETQYF
NA,TRBD2,TRBV2,TRBJ2-1,15,TGTGCCAGCAGGCGGACTAGCGCCTCGAACAATGAGCAGTTCTTC,CASRRTSASNNEQFF
NA,NA,TRBV2,TRBJ1-5,16,TGTGCCAGCAGTAGAGCAGGATTGGGGGGCAATCAGCCCCAGCATTTT,CASSRAGLGGNQPQHF
NA,NA,TRBV7-9,TRBJ2-3,19,TGTGCCAGCAGCAACTCCATCTTAGGGCCCGCAGACAGGACAGATACGCAGTATTTT,CASSNSILGPADRTDTQYF
NA,NA,TRBV6-5,TRBJ2-6,14,TGTGCCAGCAGTGAAAACTCTGGGGCCAACGTCCTGACTTTC,CASSENSGANVLTF
NA,NA,TRBV21-1,TRBJ2-7,16,TGTGCCAGCAGCAAAGTTACGCAGGGTACCCCCTACGAGCAGTACTTC,CASSKVTQGTPYEQYF
NA,TRBD1,TRBV12-5,TRBJ2-5,15,TGTGCTAGTGGTTCCGGGACAGGGGTTCAAGAGACCCAGTACTTC,CASGSGTGVQETQYF
NA,TRBD2,TRBV7-2,TRBJ2-3,14,TGTGCCAGCAGCCCCGGGACTAGCGGCCATACGCAGTATTTT,CASSPGTSGHTQYF
NA,TRBD2,TRBV9,TRBJ2-1,16,TGTGCCAGCAGCGCGACGGGACTAGCGGTCTACAATGAGCAGTTCTTC,CASSATGLAVYNEQFF